This T cell receptor beta chain was sequenced in a study of liver allograft versus peripheral blood T cells. As for the study in general: The authors compared T cell receptor repertoires in transplanted livers with recipients' peripheral blood repertoires. The study, taken as a whole, reports: Reportedly, the T cell receptor repertoires present inside liver allografts differed from those in peripheral blood.

Germline CDR1 MNHNS, CDR2 SASEGT. Trimming removed 7 bases from V and 10 bases from J, with 23 bases in between. This CDR3 has 15 amino acids. In its sample, this clonotype was seen many times. The antigen is unknown. TCRdb used MiXCR to reprocess the reads, holding one entry per CDR3 protein. The sample consists of approximately 9,000 distinct CDR3 sequences, about 20% of them appearing once. The chain has TRBV6-1 and TRBJ1-5; possible D gene TRBD1, 5 bases. This TCR was recovered from a human patient who had a liver transplant. Some T cells may be supplied by the graft donor. The CDR3 spells CASISRRDPLSPQHF. The CDR3 DNA is TGTGCCAGCATTTCCCGCCGGGACCCCCTCTCACCCCAGCATTTT.